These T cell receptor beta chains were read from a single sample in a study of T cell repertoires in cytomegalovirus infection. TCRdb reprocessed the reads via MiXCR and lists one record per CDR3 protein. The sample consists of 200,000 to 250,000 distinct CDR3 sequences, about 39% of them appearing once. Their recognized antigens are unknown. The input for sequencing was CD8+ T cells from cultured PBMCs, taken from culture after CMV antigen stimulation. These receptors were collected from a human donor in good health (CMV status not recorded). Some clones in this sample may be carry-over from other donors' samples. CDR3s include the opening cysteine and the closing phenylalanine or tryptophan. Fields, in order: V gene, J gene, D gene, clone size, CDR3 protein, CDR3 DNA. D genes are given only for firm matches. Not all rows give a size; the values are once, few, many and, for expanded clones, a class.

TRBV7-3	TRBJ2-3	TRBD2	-	CASSPGTSGRDTQYF	TGTGCCAGCAGCCCCGGGACTAGCGGGAGAGATACGCAGTATTTT
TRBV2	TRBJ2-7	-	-	CASQGGGREQYF	TGTGCCAGCCAGGGGGGAGGCCGCGAGCAGTACTTC
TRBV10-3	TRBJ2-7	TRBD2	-	CAISERGSGGLVQEQYF	TGTGCCATCAGTGAGAGAGGAAGTGGGGGACTAGTGCAGGAGCAGTACTTC
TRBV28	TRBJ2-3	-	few	CASSADPRAQYF	TGTGCCAGCAGTGCAGATCCCCGAGCGCAGTATTTT
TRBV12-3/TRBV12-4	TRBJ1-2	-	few	CASSLGNPRFDYGYTF	TGTGCCAGCAGTTTAGGGAACCCCCGGTTCGACTATGGCTACACCTTC
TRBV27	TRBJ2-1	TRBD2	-	CASSSSGTSGRSSYNEQFF	TGTGCCAGCAGTTCCTCCGGGACTAGCGGGAGGAGCTCCTACAATGAGCAGTTCTTC
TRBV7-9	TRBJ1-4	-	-	CASSSGQSTNEKLFF	TGTGCCAGCAGCTCTGGACAGTCAACTAATGAAAAACTGTTTTTT
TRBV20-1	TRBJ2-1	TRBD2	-	CSARDLPSGRAGIFF	TGCAGTGCTAGAGATCTACCTAGCGGGAGGGCCGGCATTTTCTTC
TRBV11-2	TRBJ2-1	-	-	CASSAGHLAQYNEQFF	TGTGCCAGCAGCGCAGGACATCTGGCCCAATACAATGAGCAGTTCTTC
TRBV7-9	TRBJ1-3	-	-	CASRAAGNTIYF	TGTGCCAGCAGGGCAGCTGGAAACACCATATATTTT
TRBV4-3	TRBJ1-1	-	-	CASSPQGLMNTEAFF	TGCGCCAGCAGCCCCCAGGGGTTAATGAACACTGAAGCTTTCTTT
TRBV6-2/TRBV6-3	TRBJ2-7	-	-	CASRTLALTYEQYF	TGTGCCAGCAGAACCCTCGCCCTTACCTACGAGCAGTACTTC
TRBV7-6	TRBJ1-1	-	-	CASSPIPGGGRENTEAFF	TGTGCCAGCAGCCCGATCCCGGGAGGGGGGCGAGAAAACACTGAAGCTTTCTTT
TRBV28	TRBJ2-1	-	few	CASSSGPRFF	TGTGCCAGCAGTTCCGGACCTCGGTTCTTC
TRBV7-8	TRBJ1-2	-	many	CASSYVPRVNYGYTF	TGTGCCAGCAGTTACGTACCCAGGGTTAACTATGGCTACACCTTC
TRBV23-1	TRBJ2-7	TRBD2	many	CASSQGPWRESTYEQYF	TGCGCCAGCAGTCAAGGGCCTTGGCGGGAGTCAACCTACGAGCAGTACTTC
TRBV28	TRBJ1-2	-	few	CASSTAQWDRSNYGYTF	TGTGCCAGCAGTACCGCCCAATGGGACCGATCTAACTATGGCTACACCTTC
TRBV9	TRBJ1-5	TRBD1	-	CASSNRDSNQPQHF	TGTGCCAGCAGCAACCGGGACAGTAATCAGCCCCAGCATTTT
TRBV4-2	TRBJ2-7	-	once	CASSQEWTTYEQYF	TGTGCCAGCAGCCAAGAGTGGACCACCTACGAGCAGTACTTC
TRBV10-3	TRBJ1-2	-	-	CAIRAEDWKYGYTF	TGTGCCATTCGAGCCGAGGACTGGAAGTATGGCTACACCTTC
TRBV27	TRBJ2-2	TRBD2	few	CASSLGGFDTGELFF	TGTGCCAGCAGTTTGGGAGGGTTTGACACCGGGGAGCTGTTTTTT
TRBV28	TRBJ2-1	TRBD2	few	CASSSPQRSGTSGSPLVGQFF	TGTGCCAGCAGCTCTCCACAGAGGTCCGGGACTAGCGGGAGCCCTCTTGTCGGGCAGTTCTTC
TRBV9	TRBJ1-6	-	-	CASSVRGSYNSPLHF	TGTGCCAGCAGCGTTCGGGGCTCCTATAATTCACCCCTCCACTTT
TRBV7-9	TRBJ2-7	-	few	CASSLGERPYEQYF	TGTGCCAGCAGCTTAGGAGAACGGCCCTACGAGCAGTACTTC
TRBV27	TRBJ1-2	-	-	CASSLSKGQTDGYTF	TGTGCCAGCAGTTTATCGAAAGGACAGACCGATGGCTACACCTTC
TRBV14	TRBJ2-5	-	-	CASSQDGRVQETQYF	TGTGCCAGCAGCCAAGATGGGCGGGTCCAAGAGACCCAGTACTTC
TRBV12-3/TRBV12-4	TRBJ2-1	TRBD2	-	CASSLSSGTHNEQFF	TGTGCCAGCAGTTTATCTAGCGGGACCCACAATGAGCAGTTCTTC
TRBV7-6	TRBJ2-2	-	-	CASSPSEGFRRTNTGELFF	TGTGCCAGCAGTCCAAGCGAGGGTTTCCGAAGGACGAACACCGGGGAGCTGTTTTTT
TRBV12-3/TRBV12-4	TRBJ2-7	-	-	CASMGDGDEQYF	TGTGCCAGCATGGGAGACGGGGACGAGCAGTACTTC
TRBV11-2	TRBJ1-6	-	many	CASSRGLPKALHF	TGTGCCAGCAGCCGGGGACTACCTAAGGCCCTCCACTTT
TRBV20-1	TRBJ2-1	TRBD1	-	CSARGGTGFRYEQFF	TGCAGTGCTAGGGGTGGGACAGGGTTCCGTTATGAGCAGTTCTTC
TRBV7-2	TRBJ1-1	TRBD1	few	CASSVGQGYTEAFF	TGTGCCAGCAGCGTGGGACAGGGGTACACTGAAGCTTTCTTT
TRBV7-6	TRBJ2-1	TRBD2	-	CASSLLTSGDNEQFF	TGTGCCAGCAGCCTTCTGACTAGCGGAGACAATGAGCAGTTCTTC
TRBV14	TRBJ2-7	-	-	CASSLTRDLSYEQYF	TGTGCCAGCAGCCTAACCCGGGATCTCTCCTACGAGCAGTACTTC
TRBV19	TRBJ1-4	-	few	CASSISGVGEKLFF	TGTGCCAGTAGTATTTCAGGGGTTGGTGAAAAACTGTTTTTT
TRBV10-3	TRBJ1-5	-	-	CAISSEPGQPQHF	TGTGCCATCAGCTCAGAGCCAGGTCAGCCCCAGCATTTT
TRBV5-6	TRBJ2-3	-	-	CASGGGTDTQYF	TGTGCCAGCGGAGGGGGCACAGATACGCAGTATTTT
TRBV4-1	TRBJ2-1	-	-	CASSQDPALQFF	TGCGCCAGCAGCCAAGATCCGGCTTTGCAGTTCTTC
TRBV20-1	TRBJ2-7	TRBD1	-	CSARDRPGGWEQYF	TGCAGTGCTAGAGATCGGCCAGGGGGCTGGGAGCAGTACTTC
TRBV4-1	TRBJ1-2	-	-	CASSQDSQDYGYTF	TGCGCCAGCAGCCAAGATAGCCAGGACTATGGCTACACCTTC
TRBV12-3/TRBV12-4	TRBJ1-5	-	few	CASSLARGRNQPQHF	TGTGCCAGCAGTTTAGCGCGGGGGCGCAATCAGCCCCAGCATTTT
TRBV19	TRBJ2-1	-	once	CASSTQGYEQFF	TGTGCCAGTAGTACCCAGGGTTACGAGCAGTTCTTC
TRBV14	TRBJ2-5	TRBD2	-	CASSQGLAGGETQYF	TGTGCCAGCAGCCAAGGACTAGCGGGAGGAGAGACCCAGTACTTC
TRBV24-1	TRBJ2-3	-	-	CATSDSADTQYF	TGTGCCACCAGTGATTCTGCAGATACGCAGTATTTT
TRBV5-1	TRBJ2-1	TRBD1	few	CASSLGSGQGYNEQFF	TGCGCCAGCAGCTTGGGTTCTGGACAGGGTTACAATGAGCAGTTCTTC
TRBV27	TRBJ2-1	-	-	CASRRGQGGSYNEQFF	TGTGCCAGCAGACGCGGACAGGGAGGGTCCTACAATGAGCAGTTCTTC
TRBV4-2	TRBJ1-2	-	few	CASSQDGTFDYGYTF	TGTGCCAGCAGCCAAGATGGAACCTTTGACTATGGCTACACCTTC
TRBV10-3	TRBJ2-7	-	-	CAISDWGRPYEQYF	TGTGCCATCAGTGATTGGGGGCGACCCTACGAGCAGTACTTC
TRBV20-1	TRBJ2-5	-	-	CSARLQQETQYF	TGCAGTGCTAGACTCCAACAAGAGACCCAGTACTTC
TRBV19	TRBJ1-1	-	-	CASSRFTEAFF	TGTGCCAGCAGTAGGTTCACTGAAGCTTTCTTT
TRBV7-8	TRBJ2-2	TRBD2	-	CASSLVAGGTGELFF	TGTGCCAGCAGCTTAGTGGCGGGGGGCACCGGGGAGCTGTTTTTT
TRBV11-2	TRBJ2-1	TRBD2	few	CASSSPGGYNEQFF	TGTGCCAGCAGCTCACCGGGGGGATACAATGAGCAGTTCTTC
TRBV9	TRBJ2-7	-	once	CASSPLKRAFYEQYF	TGTGCCAGCAGCCCCCTCAAGCGGGCTTTCTACGAGCAGTACTTC